This T cell receptor (beta chain) emerged from a study of cytomegalovirus exposure and HLA in healthy donors. Sequencing used immunoSEQ multiplex PCR; TCRdb keeps in-frame clones, though not all of them. The sample yields 150,000 to 200,000 clones, around 90% seen once. Note on this clone: Antigen specificity is unknown.

General study points: Listed as cytomegalovirus-associated were over 150 TCR beta chains.

Germline assignment: CDR1 SGHVS and CDR2 FQNEAQ. The V end was cut by 4 bases, the J end by 2 bases, with 8 bases between. The CDR3 totals 13 residues. The TCR sequence derives from a man aged 18 to 35 in good health and CMV-seronegative. The chain links TRBV7-8 to TRBJ1-1, with D possibly matching TRBD1 (6 bases). Material: PBMCs. The CDR3 loop reads CASSWGGNTEAFF. CDR3 nucleotides: TGTGCCAGCAGCTGGGGGGGCAACACTGAAGCTTTCTTT.